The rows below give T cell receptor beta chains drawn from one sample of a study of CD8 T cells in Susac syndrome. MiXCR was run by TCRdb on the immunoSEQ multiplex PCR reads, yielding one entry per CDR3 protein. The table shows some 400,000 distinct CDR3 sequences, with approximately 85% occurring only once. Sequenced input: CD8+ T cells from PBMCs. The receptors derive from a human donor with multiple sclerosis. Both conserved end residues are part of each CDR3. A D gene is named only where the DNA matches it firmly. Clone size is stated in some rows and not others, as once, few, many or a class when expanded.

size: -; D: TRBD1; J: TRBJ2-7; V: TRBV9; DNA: TGTGCCAGCAGCGCGGGACAGATAAGCTACGAGCAGTACTTC; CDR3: CASSAGQISYEQYF
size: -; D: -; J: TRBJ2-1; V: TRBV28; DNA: TGTGCCAGCAGCGACTCCAACGTAGGGACTGAGCAGTTCTTC; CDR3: CASSDSNVGTEQFF
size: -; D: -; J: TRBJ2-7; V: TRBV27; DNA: TGTGCCAGCACTCCTCGGGGTCCTCCCGTTCCCTACGAGCAGTACTTC; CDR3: CASTPRGPPVPYEQYF
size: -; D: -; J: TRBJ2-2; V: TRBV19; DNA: TGTGCCAGTAGTATGGGGGCCGGGGAGCTGTTTTTT; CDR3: CASSMGAGELFF
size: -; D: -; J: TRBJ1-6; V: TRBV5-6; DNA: TGTGCCAGCAGCTTGGTTCCAGGGTGGGATTCACCCCTCCACTTT; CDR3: CASSLVPGWDSPLHF
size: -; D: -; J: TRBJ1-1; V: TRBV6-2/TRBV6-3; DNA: TGTGCCAGCAGTTACTTAGAAGGACAGAACACTGAAGCTTTCTTT; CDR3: CASSYLEGQNTEAFF
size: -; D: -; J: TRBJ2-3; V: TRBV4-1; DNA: TGCGCCAGCAGCCAAGCTATGGGAGATACGCAGTATTTT; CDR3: CASSQAMGDTQYF
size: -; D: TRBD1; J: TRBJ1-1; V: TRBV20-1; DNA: TGCAGTGCTAGAGAAATACACCGGGACAGTAACACTGAAGCTTTCTTT; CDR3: CSAREIHRDSNTEAFF
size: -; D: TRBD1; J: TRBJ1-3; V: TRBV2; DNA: TGTGCCAGCAGTGAGGCGGGGACAGACTCTGGAAACACCATATATTTT; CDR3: CASSEAGTDSGNTIYF
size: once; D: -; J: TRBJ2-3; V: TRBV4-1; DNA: TGCGCCAGCAGCCAAGAGCCGGGGATTACTAGCACAGATACGCAGTATTTT; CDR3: CASSQEPGITSTDTQYF
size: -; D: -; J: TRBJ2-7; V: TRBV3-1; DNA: TGTGCCAGCAGCCAAGATTCCTCGGTCGGCGAGCAGTACTTC; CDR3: CASSQDSSVGEQYF
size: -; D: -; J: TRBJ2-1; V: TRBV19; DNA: TGTGCCAGTACTCCCGGGGGGCCCCGGGGAGTCTTC; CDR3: CASTPGGPRGVF
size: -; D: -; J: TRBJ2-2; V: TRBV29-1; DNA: TGCAGCGTTACAGGGGGGGCGGGGAACACCGGGGAGCTGTTTTTT; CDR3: CSVTGGAGNTGELFF
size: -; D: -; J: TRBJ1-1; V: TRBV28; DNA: TGTGCCAGCAGTTTACGGCGGGGGGTTGTCACTGAAGCTTTCTTT; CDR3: CASSLRRGVVTEAFF
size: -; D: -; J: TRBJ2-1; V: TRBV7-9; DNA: TGTGCCAGCAGCTTAAGGCCCACCGGGAGTTCTCCGAATGAGCAGTTCTTC; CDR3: CASSLRPTGSSPNEQFF
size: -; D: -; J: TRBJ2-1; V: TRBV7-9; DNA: TGTGCCAGCAGCTTAGCAGGGACGTATGAGCAGTTCTTC; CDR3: CASSLAGTYEQFF